The 2 T cell receptor beta chains below come from one sample, sequenced in a study of cytomegalovirus exposure and HLA in healthy donors. Researchers ran the PCR with 60 Vbeta and 13 Jbeta primers. TCRdb keeps only in-frame clones here, not all; method: immunoSEQ multiplex PCR. This sample carries some 170,000 clones, approximately 76% of them seen once, and the ten largest clones take 1.3% to 1.5%. Sequencing was performed on PBMCs. The receptor source for this set is a man aged 55 to 69 in good health and CMV-seronegative.

This clone has only a few counts. CDR3 loop: CASSSRDRQETQYF. The CDR3 region has the DNA TGTGCCAGCAGCTCCCGGGACAGACAAGAGACCCAGTACTTC. The chain employs TRBV5-4 and TRBJ2-5; 7 bases agree with TRBD1. V shed 3 bases and J 2 bases; nucleotides not matched to a gene: 4. The CDR3 totals 14 residues. Germline assignment: CDR1 SGHNT and CDR2 YYREEE (reference sequence).

The CDR3 DNA reads as TGTGCCTGGACTCCGGACAGGGTGTCTGAAAAACTGTTTTTT. It yields the protein CAWTPDRVSEKLFF. The chain links TRBV30 to TRBJ1-4, with 8 bases fitting TRBD1. This CDR3 is 14 amino acids long. With 4 bases clipped from V and 7 bases from J, the junction kept 8 bases outside the gene matches. Germline V gene sequence: CDR1 GTSNPN, CDR2 SVGIG (reference sequence).